Listed below are T cell receptor beta chains from one sample, sequenced in a study of T-cell reconstitution after alpha-beta-depleted transplantation in children. TCRdb redid the calling of the PCR reads with MiXCR, one entry per CDR3 protein. In the table there are roughly 590,000 distinct CDR3 sequences, 16% of which are singletons. Sample: PBMCs from the stem cell graft donor, taken from the stem cell graft. The receptors were gathered from a human donor who donated a stem cell graft to a child with acute myeloid leukemia. Both conserved end residues are part of each CDR3. A D gene is named only where the DNA matches it firmly. A clone size is listed for some rows: how often the clone was seen (once, few, many), or a class if it is expanded.

D,length,J,size,V,DNA,CDR3
TRBD1,16,TRBJ1-1,few,TRBV5-1,TGCGCCAGCAGCTTGGCGCAGGGGGTCCTGAACACTGAAGCTTTCTTT,CASSLAQGVLNTEAFF
-,15,TRBJ1-1,few,TRBV7-9,TGTGCCAGCAGCTTAAGGCAGGGAGGAGGGACTGAAGCTTTCTTT,CASSLRQGGGTEAFF
-,14,TRBJ1-1,-,TRBV4-3,TGCGCCAGCAGCCAAGATGGCAGGGACACTGAAGCTTTCTTT,CASSQDGRDTEAFF
-,16,TRBJ2-1,few,TRBV18,TGTGCCAGCTCACCACGGAACGGGGGAGCGACGGGTGAGCAGTTCTTC,CASSPRNGGATGEQFF
-,17,TRBJ2-4,many,TRBV20-1,TGCAGTGCTCCCTACATCCCACAGTCACTAGCCAAAAACATTCAGTACTTC,CSAPYIPQSLAKNIQYF
TRBD1,15,TRBJ1-2,-,TRBV5-1,TGCGCCAGCAGCCCGGGACAGATGTTAAACTATGGCTACACCTTC,CASSPGQMLNYGYTF
TRBD1,14,TRBJ1-2,many,TRBV29-1,TGCAGCGTTGAAGACCCGGGACAGGGTTATGGCTACACCTTC,CSVEDPGQGYGYTF
-,17,TRBJ2-5,few,TRBV15,TGTGCCACCAGCAGAGATACCCCCCTAGCAGGACAAGAGACCCAGTACTTC,CATSRDTPLAGQETQYF
-,16,TRBJ1-1,many,TRBV12-3/TRBV12-4,TGTGCCAGCAGTTTCGGTGCGGGGGTCACGAACACTGAAGCTTTCTTT,CASSFGAGVTNTEAFF
TRBD1,13,TRBJ2-1,-,TRBV30,TGTGCCTGGGACACCGGGACAGACAATGAGCAGTTCTTC,CAWDTGTDNEQFF
-,15,TRBJ2-1,many,TRBV4-3,TGCGCCAGCAGCCAAGGCGCAGGGGACTACAATGAGCAGTTCTTC,CASSQGAGDYNEQFF
-,14,TRBJ2-7,-,TRBV20-1,TGCAGTGCGACTGAGCGGGACAGAGCCTACGAGCAGTACTTC,CSATERDRAYEQYF
-,15,TRBJ2-1,-,TRBV12-3/TRBV12-4,TGTGCCAGCAGTCTCCCTAGCGACTCCTACAATGAGCAGTTCTTC,CASSLPSDSYNEQFF
TRBD1,14,TRBJ1-1,-,TRBV28,TGTGACAGCAGCTCGGACAGGGTGAACACTGAAGCTTTCTTT,CDSSSDRVNTEAFF
-,13,TRBJ1-5,-,TRBV20-1,TGCAGTGCCGGGGCAGGGGCCAATCAGCCCCAGCATTTT,CSAGAGANQPQHF
-,12,TRBJ1-1,-,TRBV30,TGTGCCTGGAGCATCCCAATCACTGAAGCTTTCTTT,CAWSIPITEAFF
-,15,TRBJ1-2,many,TRBV15,TGTGCCACCAGCTTCGAAGGACGGAGCAACTATGGCTACACCTTC,CATSFEGRSNYGYTF
TRBD1,14,TRBJ1-4,many,TRBV12-3/TRBV12-4,TGTGCCAGCAGTTTAAGGGGACAGGGGGGAAAACTGTTTTTT,CASSLRGQGGKLFF
TRBD2,15,TRBJ2-3,few,TRBV6-2/TRBV6-3,TGTGCCAGCAGTAAGGGACTACTCGAGGGAGATACGCAGTATTTT,CASSKGLLEGDTQYF
TRBD2,17,TRBJ2-3,few,TRBV20-1,TGCAGTGCTTCCTCGCCGGGACTAGCGGGGGCCCCAGATACGCAGTATTTT,CSASSPGLAGAPDTQYF
-,15,TRBJ1-2,-,TRBV7-9,TGTGCCAGCAGCAGTCGGACACTCGGACGAGAAGGCTACACCTTC,CASSSRTLGREGYTF
-,13,TRBJ2-2,-,TRBV12-3/TRBV12-4,TGTGCCAGCAGTTCCCACTCTACCGGGGAGCTGTTTTTT,CASSSHSTGELFF
TRBD2,12,TRBJ2-7,-,TRBV11-2,TGTGCCAGCGCACGGACTAGGTACGAGCAGTACTTC,CASARTRYEQYF
-,14,TRBJ1-1,few,TRBV30,TGTGCCTGGAGTAAAACAGGGATACATACTGAAGCTTTCTTT,CAWSKTGIHTEAFF
-,15,TRBJ1-1,many,TRBV15,TGTGCCACCAGCAGAGGCCCCCTGCTGAACACTGAAGCTTTCTTT,CATSRGPLLNTEAFF
TRBD1,12,TRBJ2-2,many,TRBV20-1,TGCAGTGCTAATACAGGGGCCGGGGAGCTGTTTTTT,CSANTGAGELFF
-,15,TRBJ2-7,many,TRBV20-1,TGCAGTCTTCTATGGGCGGCAGAGTCCACCCACGAGCAGTACTTC,CSLLWAAESTHEQYF
TRBD1,17,TRBJ2-2,-,TRBV24-1,TGTGCCACCAGTGACACGCGGGACAGGGGGCCTACCGGGGAGCTGTTTTTT,CATSDTRDRGPTGELFF
TRBD2,16,TRBJ2-1,many,TRBV20-1,TGCAGTGCTAAGATTGGGTTAGCGGGGGGACAGAATGAGCAGTTCTTC,CSAKIGLAGGQNEQFF
-,14,TRBJ2-2,-,TRBV28,TGTGCCAGCAGTTTAAACCCGTTCACCGGGGAGCTGTTTTTT,CASSLNPFTGELFF
-,13,TRBJ2-2,-,TRBV12-3/TRBV12-4,TGTGCCAGCAGCCATCCGGGAACCGGGGAGCTGTTTTTT,CASSHPGTGELFF
-,16,TRBJ1-2,-,TRBV7-2,TGTGCCAGCAGCTTAGGGGGATCAGGGGTGGGCTATGGCTACACCTTC,CASSLGGSGVGYGYTF
-,13,TRBJ2-3,-,TRBV3-1,TGTGCCAGCAGCCAAGTTGAGGGAGTTACGCAGTATTTT,CASSQVEGVTQYF
-,11,TRBJ2-1,-,TRBV7-9,TGTGCCAGCAGCTTACCTAGAGAGCAGTTCTTC,CASSLPREQFF
-,14,TRBJ2-3,-,TRBV5-1,TGCGCCAGCAGCCATAGGAGCCCCACAGATACGCAGTATTTT,CASSHRSPTDTQYF
-,14,TRBJ2-3,few,TRBV7-2,TGTGCCAGCAGCTTTATGGACCCCACAGATACGCAGTATTTT,CASSFMDPTDTQYF
-,13,TRBJ1-1,many,TRBV20-1,TGCAGTGCCAGGGATCAGACAGACACTGAAGCTTTCTTT,CSARDQTDTEAFF
TRBD1,12,TRBJ1-2,many,TRBV20-1,TGCAGTGCTATTGGACAGGGGTATGGCTACACCTTC,CSAIGQGYGYTF
-,13,TRBJ2-1,few,TRBV7-9,TGTGCCAGCAGCCCCCCAGCGGACAATGAGCAGTTCTTC,CASSPPADNEQFF
-,14,TRBJ1-5,-,TRBV30,TGTGCCTGGAGGGGCAGGGGCGCTCATCAGCCCCAGCATTTT,CAWRGRGAHQPQHF
TRBD1,17,TRBJ2-3,-,TRBV20-1,TGCAGTGCTAGAAGAACAGGGGGATTAGCTGGCACAGATACGCAGTATTTT,CSARRTGGLAGTDTQYF
-,15,TRBJ2-1,-,TRBV20-1,TGCAGTGCTAGATCGGGGGACTCCCCCTACAATGAGCAGTTCTTC,CSARSGDSPYNEQFF